The rows below give T cell receptor beta chains drawn from one sample of a study of blood T cell repertoires in COVID-19. TCRdb keeps only in-frame clones here, not all; method: immunoSEQ multiplex PCR. The sample carries about 130,000 clones, around 78% recorded once. What was sequenced was peripheral blood. These receptors all stem from a human donor in a cohort sampled during active COVID-19. Both conserved end residues are part of each CDR3. A D gene is named only where the DNA matches it firmly. Some rows mark clone size as missing; the rest say once, few, many or name a class of expanded clone.

clone size: NA; D gene: NA; J gene: TRBJ2-6; V gene: TRBV2; CDR3 protein: CASSPARGTDSSGANVLTF; CDR3 DNA: TGTGCCAGCAGCCCCGCAAGGGGGACGGATAGCTCTGGGGCCAACGTCCTGACTTTC
clone size: NA; D gene: TRBD1; J gene: TRBJ1-4; V gene: TRBV10-1; CDR3 protein: CASSQLTGGGTNEKLFF; CDR3 DNA: TGCGCCAGCAGCCAACTCACAGGGGGGGGAACTAATGAAAAACTGTTTTTT
clone size: NA; D gene: NA; J gene: TRBJ1-5; V gene: TRBV2; CDR3 protein: CASDSFVRLDNQPQHF; CDR3 DNA: TGTGCCAGCGACTCTTTCGTGCGGTTGGACAATCAGCCCCAGCATTTT
clone size: NA; D gene: NA; J gene: TRBJ1-4; V gene: TRBV7-2; CDR3 protein: CASSLRNEKLFF; CDR3 DNA: TGTGCCAGCAGCTTACGGAATGAAAAACTGTTTTTT
clone size: once; D gene: NA; J gene: TRBJ1-1; V gene: TRBV5-8; CDR3 protein: CASSAYRFLNTEAFF; CDR3 DNA: TGTGCCAGCAGCGCGTACAGGTTTTTGAACACTGAAGCTTTCTTT
clone size: NA; D gene: NA; J gene: TRBJ2-1; V gene: TRBV19; CDR3 protein: CASSIRGGYNEQFF; CDR3 DNA: TGTGCCAGTAGTATACGAGGGGGCTACAATGAGCAGTTCTTC
clone size: NA; D gene: TRBD2; J gene: TRBJ2-7; V gene: TRBV4-2; CDR3 protein: CASSQEVQASGYEQYF; CDR3 DNA: TGTGCCAGCAGCCAAGAGGTACAGGCTAGCGGCTACGAGCAGTACTTC
clone size: NA; D gene: NA; J gene: TRBJ2-7; V gene: TRBV15; CDR3 protein: CATSREGTSYEQYF; CDR3 DNA: TGTGCCACCAGCAGAGAAGGGACTTCCTACGAGCAGTACTTC
clone size: few; D gene: NA; J gene: TRBJ1-5; V gene: TRBV9; CDR3 protein: CASGQFNQPQHF; CDR3 DNA: TGTGCCAGCGGACAGTTTAATCAGCCCCAGCATTTT
clone size: NA; D gene: TRBD1; J gene: TRBJ2-7; V gene: TRBV27; CDR3 protein: CASSFGTGSYEQYF; CDR3 DNA: TGTGCCAGCAGTTTCGGGACAGGTTCCTACGAGCAGTACTTC
clone size: NA; D gene: TRBD1; J gene: TRBJ2-5; V gene: TRBV11-2; CDR3 protein: CASSVVRGRGETQYF; CDR3 DNA: TGTGCCAGCAGCGTAGTCAGGGGGCGCGGAGAGACCCAGTACTTC
clone size: NA; D gene: NA; J gene: TRBJ2-7; V gene: TRBV5-5; CDR3 protein: CASSLYGEPLREQYF; CDR3 DNA: TGTGCCAGCAGCCTTTACGGTGAACCCCTACGGGAGCAGTACTTC
clone size: NA; D gene: NA; J gene: TRBJ2-7; V gene: TRBV5-4; CDR3 protein: CASSLERGRSSYEQYF; CDR3 DNA: TGTGCCAGCAGCTTGGAGAGAGGGCGGAGCTCCTACGAGCAGTACTTC